This T cell receptor beta chain derives from a study of cytomegalovirus exposure and HLA in healthy donors. Across the study: An early release of data contained 75 million to 90 million unique TCRs, which came from HLA-typed donors.

Whole-study results and caveats: Data from an earlier analysis indicated that most TCR beta V segments were productive either about 87% or about 30% of the time. A likely sequencing artifact accounted for one observed cluster of highly shared sequence variants.

The PCR made use of 60 Vbeta and 13 Jbeta primers. Clones were read by immunoSEQ multiplex PCR, and TCRdb kept only the in-frame ones, dropping some. The data show around 120,000 clones, about 80% seen once. A few counts support this clone. Its antigen is as yet unknown. From germline, CDR1 is SGHVS and CDR2 FNYEAQ. The CDR3 runs 13 residues. Trimming removed 5 bases from V and 6 bases from J, with 13 bases in between. The sample taken for sequencing was PBMCs. The clonotype originates from a female donor in good health and CMV-seropositive. The chain combines TRBV7-6 with TRBJ1-2, with D possibly TRBD1 on 6 matching bases. The CDR3 sequence: CASSPSGGHGYTF. As DNA, the CDR3 is TGTGCCAGCAGCCCGAGCGGGGGCCATGGCTACACCTTC.